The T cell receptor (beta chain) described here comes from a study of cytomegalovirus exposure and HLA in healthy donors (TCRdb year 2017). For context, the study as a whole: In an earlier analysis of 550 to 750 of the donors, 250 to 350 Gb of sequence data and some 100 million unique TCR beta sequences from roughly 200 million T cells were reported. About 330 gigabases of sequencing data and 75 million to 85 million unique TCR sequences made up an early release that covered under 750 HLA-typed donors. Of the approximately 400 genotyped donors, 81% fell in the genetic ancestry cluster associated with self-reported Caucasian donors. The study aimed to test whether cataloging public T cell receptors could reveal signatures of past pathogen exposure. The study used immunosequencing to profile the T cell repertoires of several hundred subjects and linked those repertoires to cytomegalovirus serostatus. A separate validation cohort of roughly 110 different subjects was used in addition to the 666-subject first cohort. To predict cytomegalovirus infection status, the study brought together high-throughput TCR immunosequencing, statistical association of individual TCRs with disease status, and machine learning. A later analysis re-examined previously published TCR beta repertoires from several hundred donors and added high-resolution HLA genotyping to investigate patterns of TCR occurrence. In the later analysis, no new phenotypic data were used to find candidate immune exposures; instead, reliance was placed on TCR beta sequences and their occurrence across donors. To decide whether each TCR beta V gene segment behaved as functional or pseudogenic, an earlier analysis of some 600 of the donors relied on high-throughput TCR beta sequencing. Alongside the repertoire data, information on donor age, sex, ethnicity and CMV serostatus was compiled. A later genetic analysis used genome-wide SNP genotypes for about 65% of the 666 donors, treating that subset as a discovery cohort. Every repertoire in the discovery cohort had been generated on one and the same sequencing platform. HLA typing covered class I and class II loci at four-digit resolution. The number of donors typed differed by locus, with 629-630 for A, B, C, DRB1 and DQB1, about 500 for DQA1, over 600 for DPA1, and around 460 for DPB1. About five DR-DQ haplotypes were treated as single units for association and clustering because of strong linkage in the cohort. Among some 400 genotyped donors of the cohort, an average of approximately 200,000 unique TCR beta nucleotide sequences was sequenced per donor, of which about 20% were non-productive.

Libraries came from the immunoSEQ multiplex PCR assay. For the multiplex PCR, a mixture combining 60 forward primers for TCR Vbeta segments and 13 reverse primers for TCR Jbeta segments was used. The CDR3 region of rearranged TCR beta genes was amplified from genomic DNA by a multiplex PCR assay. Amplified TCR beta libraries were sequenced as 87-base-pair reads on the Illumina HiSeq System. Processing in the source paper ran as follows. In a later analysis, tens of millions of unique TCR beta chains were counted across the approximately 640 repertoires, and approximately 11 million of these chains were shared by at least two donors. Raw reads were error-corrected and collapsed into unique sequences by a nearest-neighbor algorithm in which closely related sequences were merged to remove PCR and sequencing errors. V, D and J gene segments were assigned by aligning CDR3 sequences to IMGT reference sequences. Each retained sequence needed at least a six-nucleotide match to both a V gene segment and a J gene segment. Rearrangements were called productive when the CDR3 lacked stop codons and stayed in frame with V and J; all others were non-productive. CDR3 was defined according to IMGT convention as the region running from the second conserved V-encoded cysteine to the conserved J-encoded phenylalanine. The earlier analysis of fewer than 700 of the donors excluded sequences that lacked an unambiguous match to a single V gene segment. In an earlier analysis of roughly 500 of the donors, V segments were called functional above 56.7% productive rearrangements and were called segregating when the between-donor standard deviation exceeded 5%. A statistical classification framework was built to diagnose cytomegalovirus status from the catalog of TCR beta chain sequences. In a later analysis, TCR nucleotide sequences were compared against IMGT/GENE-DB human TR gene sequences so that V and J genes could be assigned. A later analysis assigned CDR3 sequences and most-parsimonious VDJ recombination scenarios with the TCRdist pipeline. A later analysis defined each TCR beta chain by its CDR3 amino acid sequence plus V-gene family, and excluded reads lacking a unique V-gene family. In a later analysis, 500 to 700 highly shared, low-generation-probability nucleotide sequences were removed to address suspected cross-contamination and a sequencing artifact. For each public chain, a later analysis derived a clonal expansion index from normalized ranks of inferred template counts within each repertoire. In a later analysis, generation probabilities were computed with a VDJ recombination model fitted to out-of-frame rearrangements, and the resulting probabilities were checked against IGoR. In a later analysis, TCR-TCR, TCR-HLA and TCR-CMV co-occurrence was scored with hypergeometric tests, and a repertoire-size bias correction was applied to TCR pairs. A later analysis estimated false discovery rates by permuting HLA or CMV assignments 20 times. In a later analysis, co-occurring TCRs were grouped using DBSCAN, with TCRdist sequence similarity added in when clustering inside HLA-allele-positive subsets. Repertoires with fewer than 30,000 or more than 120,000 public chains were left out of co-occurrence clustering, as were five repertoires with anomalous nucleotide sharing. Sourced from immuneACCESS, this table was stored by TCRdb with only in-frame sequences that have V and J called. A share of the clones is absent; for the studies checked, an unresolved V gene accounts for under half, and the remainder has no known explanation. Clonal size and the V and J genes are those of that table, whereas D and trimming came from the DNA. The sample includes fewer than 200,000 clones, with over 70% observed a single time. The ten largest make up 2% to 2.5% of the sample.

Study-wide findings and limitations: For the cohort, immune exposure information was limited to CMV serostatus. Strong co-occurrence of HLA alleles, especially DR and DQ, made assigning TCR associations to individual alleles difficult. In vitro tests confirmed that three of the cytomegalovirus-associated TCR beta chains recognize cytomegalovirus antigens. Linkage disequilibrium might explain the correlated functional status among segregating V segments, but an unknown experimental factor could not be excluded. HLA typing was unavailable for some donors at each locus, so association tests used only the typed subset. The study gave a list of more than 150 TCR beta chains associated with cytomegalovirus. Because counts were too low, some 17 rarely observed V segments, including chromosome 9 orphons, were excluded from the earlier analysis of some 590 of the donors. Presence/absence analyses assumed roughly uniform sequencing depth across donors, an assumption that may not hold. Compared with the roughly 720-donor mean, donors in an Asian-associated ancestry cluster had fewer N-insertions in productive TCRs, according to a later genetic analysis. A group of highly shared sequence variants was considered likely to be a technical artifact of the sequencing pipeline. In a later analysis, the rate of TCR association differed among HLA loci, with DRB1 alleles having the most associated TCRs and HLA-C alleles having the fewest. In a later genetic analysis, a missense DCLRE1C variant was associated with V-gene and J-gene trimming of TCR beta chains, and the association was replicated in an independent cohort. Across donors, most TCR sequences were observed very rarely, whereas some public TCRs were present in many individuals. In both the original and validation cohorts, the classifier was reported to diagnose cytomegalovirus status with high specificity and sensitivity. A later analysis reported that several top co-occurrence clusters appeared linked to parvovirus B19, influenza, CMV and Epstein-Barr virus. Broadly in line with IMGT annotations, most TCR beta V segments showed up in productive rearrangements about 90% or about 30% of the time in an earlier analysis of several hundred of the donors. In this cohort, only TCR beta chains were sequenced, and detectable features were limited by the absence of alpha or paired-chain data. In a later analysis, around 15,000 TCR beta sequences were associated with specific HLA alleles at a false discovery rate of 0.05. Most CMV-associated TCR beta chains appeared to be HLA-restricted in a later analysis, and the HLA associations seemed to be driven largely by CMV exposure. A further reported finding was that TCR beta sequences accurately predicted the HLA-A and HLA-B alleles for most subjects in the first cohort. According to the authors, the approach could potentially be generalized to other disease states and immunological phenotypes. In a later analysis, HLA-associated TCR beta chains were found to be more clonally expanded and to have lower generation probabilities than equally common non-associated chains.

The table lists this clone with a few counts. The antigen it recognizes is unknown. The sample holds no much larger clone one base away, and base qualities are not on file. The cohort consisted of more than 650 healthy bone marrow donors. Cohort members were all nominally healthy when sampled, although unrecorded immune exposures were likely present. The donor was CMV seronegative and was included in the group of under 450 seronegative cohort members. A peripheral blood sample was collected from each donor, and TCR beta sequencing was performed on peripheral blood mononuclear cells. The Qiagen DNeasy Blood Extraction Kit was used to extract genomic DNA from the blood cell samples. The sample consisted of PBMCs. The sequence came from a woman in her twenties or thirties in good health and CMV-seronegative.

In nucleotides, the sequence is TGTGCCAGCAGTTCCCTTCAGGGTGTGTTTAGCAATCAGCCCCAGCATTTT. This translates into CASSSLQGVFSNQPQHF. Rearrangement joined TRBV28 to TRBJ1-5; TRBD1 is possibly the D segment (5 matching bases). Looking up the germline V gene yields CDR1 MDHEN and CDR2 SYDVKM. The CDR3 contains 17 residues, cysteine and phenylalanine counted. Left in the record is the CDR3 DNA by itself, 51 bases read in frame from the first base. Trimming takes 4 bases from V and 0 bases from J, and the germline ends sit 16 bases apart.